The 10 T cell receptor beta chains below all came from one sample that was sequenced in a study of CD8+ T cells in alopecia areata. Described treatment: oral pan-JAK inhibitor, 5-10 mg twice daily. The authors extracted RNA and reverse transcribed it into cDNA as the sequencing template. Sequenced by immunoSEQ multiplex PCR; TCRdb stores in-frame clones only, minus some. The table records 150,000 or so clones, approximately 86% of them present only once. The sequences come from CD8+ T cells sorted from blood, collected at week 4, from a patient treated with tofacitinib. The receptor source for this set is a human donor with alopecia areata.

The chain combines TRBV29-1 with TRBJ1-2, with TRBD1 matching 8 bases. The CDR3 is 13 residues long. Losses at the gene ends were 3 bases for V and 2 bases for J; bases not matched to a gene: 2. CDR1 and CDR2 (germline): SQVTM, ANQGSEA. The CDR3 is CSVDRGLNYGYTF. The CDR3 nucleotides are TGCAGCGTTGACAGGGGGCTGAACTATGGCTACACCTTC.

The chain is built from TRBV30 and TRBJ2-2; 7 bases line up with TRBD1. The trim removed 5 bases at V and 6 bases at J, leaving 6 bases unmatched. The CDR3 extends over 13 amino acids. Germline CDR1 reads GTSNPN; CDR2 reads SVGIG (reference sequence). CDR3 in amino acids: CAWGHRGPGELFF. The CDR3 nucleotides are TGTGCCTGGGGCCACAGGGGCCCCGGGGAGCTGTTTTTT.

The chain is built from TRBV27 and TRBJ1-2; D not resolved. Trimming shortened V by 2 bases and J by 6 bases, and 13 bases separated the two germline ends. There are 14 residues in the CDR3. CDR1 MNHEY and CDR2 SMNVEV come from the germline V gene (reference sequence). For the CDR3, the DNA is TGTGCCAGCAGTTTACTCGGGGAAACGCATGGCTACACCTTC. Amino acid sequence: CASSLLGETHGYTF.

The chain uses TRBV5-1 and TRBJ2-7; D gene ambiguous. Looked up from germline, CDR1 is SGHRS and CDR2 is YFSETQ. The length of the CDR3 is 14 residues. Trimming pared 3 bases from V and 0 bases from J, leaving 10 bases between. CDR3 DNA sequence: TGCGCCAGCAGCTCCGACTGGGACTCCTACGAGCAGTACTTC. Residues: CASSSDWDSYEQYF.

The CDR3 nucleotides read TGTGCCAGCAGTGATACCGGCAGGGTCCACGAGCAGTACTTC. It yields the protein CASSDTGRVHEQYF. The chain joins TRBV2 to TRBJ2-7; a weak D match, TRBD1 (5 bases). The CDR3 is made up of 14 amino acids. Per germline, CDR1 SNHLY and CDR2 FYNNEI. V dropped 3 bases and J dropped 5 bases, with 14 bases sitting between them.

The chain is built from TRBV7-9 and TRBJ2-1; a possible D gene is TRBD1 (5 bases). The CDR3 consists of 12 residues. Trimming removed 6 bases from V and 10 bases from J, with 13 bases in between. Germline loops: CDR1 SEHNR, CDR2 FQNEAQ (reference sequence). The DNA for the CDR3 is TGTGCCAGCAGTTTACAACAGGAGGAGCAGTTCTTC. Translated: CASSLQQEEQFF.

The CDR3 bases are TGTGCCAGCAGCCGGCTGATGTTGGCCCTCCCTAGCTCCTACGAGCAGTACTTC. This gives the protein CASSRLMLALPSSYEQYF. The V and J genes are TRBV7-9 and TRBJ2-7; D unclear. Germline V gives CDR1 SEHNR, CDR2 FQNEAQ (reference sequence). Trimming shortened V by 5 bases and J by 0 bases, and 23 bases separated the two germline ends. The length of the CDR3 is 18 residues.

The rearrangement uses TRBV5-1 and TRBJ2-7; no definite D call. There are 13 residues in the CDR3. V was cut by 2 bases and J by 3 bases, with 9 bases left in between. Germline assignment: CDR1 SGHRS and CDR2 YFSETQ. The CDR3 DNA sequence: TGCGCCAGCAGCTTCGGAGATGACTACGAGCAGTACTTC. As protein: CASSFGDDYEQYF. Full variable domain (outside the CDR3, taken from reference TRBV5-1 and TRBJ2-7): KAGVTQTPRYLIKTRGQQVTLSCSPISGHRSVSWYQQTPGQGLQFLFEYFSETQRNKGNFPGRFSGRQFSNSRSEMNVSTLELGDSALYLCASSFGDDYEQYFGPGTRLTVT.

This rearrangement joins TRBV10-2 to TRBJ2-7, with D perhaps matching TRBD1 or TRBD2 (5 bases each). The CDR3 covers 15 residues. CDR1 is WSHSY and CDR2 is SAAADI in the germline V gene. Trimming stripped 4 bases from V and 2 bases from J, with 15 bases between. The CDR3 sequence is CASSVATELAYEQYF. The DNA for the CDR3 is TGCGCCAGCAGTGTCGCGACAGAACTAGCCTACGAGCAGTACTTC.

This clone was seen once. The genes are TRBV5-1 and TRBJ1-1; D ambiguous. The germline gives CDR1 SGHRS, CDR2 YFSETQ. V was trimmed by 0 bases and J by 10 bases, leaving 16 bases between them. This CDR3 is 14 amino acids long. CDR3 amino acids: CASSLGTASGLAFF. The CDR3 DNA reads TGCGCCAGCAGCTTGGGAACAGCTTCGGGTTTAGCTTTCTTT.